The rows below give T cell receptor beta chains drawn from one sample of a study of T-cell memory formation after mild COVID-19. One entry per CDR3 protein results from TCRdb running MiXCR on the 5' RACE reads. This table has roughly 580,000 distinct CDR3 sequences, about a sixth appearing once. Sequencing used PBMCs or a T cell subset sorted from them (not recorded which). These receptors were taken from an adult woman who had mild COVID-19 (a few samples of this study predate the infection). Cell type and time point are not known. Each CDR3 is given with its conserved first and last residue. Fields, in order: J gene, D gene, clone size, V gene, CDR3 DNA, CDR3 protein. The D gene is left open where the match is weak. Clone size is shown for a subset of rows, as once, few, many or a class of expanded clone.

TRBJ2-5,.,.,TRBV5-1,TGCGCCAGCAGCTTGTTCATTCAAGAGACCCAGTACTTC,CASSLFIQETQYF
TRBJ2-1,TRBD2,many,TRBV5-1,TGCGCCAGCAGCTTGGTGGCGGGAGCGGGCAATGAGCAGTTCTTC,CASSLVAGAGNEQFF
TRBJ1-2,TRBD1,.,TRBV9,TGTGCCAGCAGCGTAACAGGGGAGAATGGCTACACCTTC,CASSVTGENGYTF
TRBJ1-5,TRBD1,few,TRBV5-6,TGTGCCAGCAGCCCCCGACAGGGGCGGCAGCCCCAGCATTTT,CASSPRQGRQPQHF
TRBJ1-5,TRBD1,.,TRBV2,TGTGCCAGCAGTCAGGACAGGGGAAAGGGTCAGCCCCAGCATTTT,CASSQDRGKGQPQHF
TRBJ2-5,TRBD2,few,TRBV7-9,TGTGCCAGCAGCCGTCCGGGAGGTCAAGAGACCCAGTACTTC,CASSRPGGQETQYF
TRBJ2-3,.,few,TRBV15,TGTGCCACCAGCAGACGAGCACGGGGTGCCACAGATACGCAGTATTTT,CATSRRARGATDTQYF
TRBJ2-2,.,many,TRBV5-1,TGCGCCAGCAGCTTGGGAATAGCCTCTAGTCTATTACCCGGGGAGCTGTTTTTT,CASSLGIASSLLPGELFF
TRBJ2-3,TRBD2,few,TRBV6-5,TGTGCCAGCAGTTACGCGGGAGCGCAAGATACGCAGTATTTT,CASSYAGAQDTQYF
TRBJ2-7,.,many,TRBV18,TGTGCTAGCAGCCCGGGCGGTGGGGAGCAGTACTTC,CASSPGGGEQYF
TRBJ2-1,.,.,TRBV15,TGTGCCACCAGCAGAGATCCCAGTACGGGGTCCGATGAGCAGTTCTTC,CATSRDPSTGSDEQFF
TRBJ2-5,TRBD2,.,TRBV12-3/TRBV12-4,TGTGCCAGCAGTCTGAATTTAGCGGGGTTGGAGACCCAGTACTTC,CASSLNLAGLETQYF
TRBJ2-5,TRBD2,few,TRBV7-2,TGTGCCAGCAGCAAGGGAGGGGTCGGAGAGACCCAGTACTTC,CASSKGGVGETQYF
TRBJ1-1,.,few,TRBV7-9,TGTGCCAGCAGCTTAAATGGTCAGGGTGAAGCTTTCTTT,CASSLNGQGEAFF
TRBJ2-1,.,few,TRBV5-4,TGTGCCAGCAGCTTTGGGTCAAAGGGGGATGAGCAGTTCTTC,CASSFGSKGDEQFF
TRBJ2-7,.,.,TRBV28,TGTGCCAGCAGTCCTATGACAGGATCCTACGAGCAGTACTTC,CASSPMTGSYEQYF
TRBJ1-4,TRBD1,.,TRBV12-3/TRBV12-4,TGTGCCAGCAGTTTACCGGGGACAGGGGGAGAAAAACTGTTTTTT,CASSLPGTGGEKLFF
TRBJ2-1,.,few,TRBV12-3/TRBV12-4,TGTGCCAGCAGTCCACGGACAGCCTGGGCTGAGCAGTTCTTC,CASSPRTAWAEQFF
TRBJ1-4,.,few,TRBV14,TGTGCCAGCAGACAAACCGGGGGTAATGAAAAACTGTTTTTT,CASRQTGGNEKLFF
TRBJ2-3,TRBD1,.,TRBV10-1,TGCGCCAGCAGGCCGGGACAGGGGAATAGCGGCACAGATACGCAGTATTTT,CASRPGQGNSGTDTQYF
TRBJ2-1,.,.,TRBV27,TGTGCCAGCAGTTTACCCAGCAATGAGCAGTTCTTC,CASSLPSNEQFF
TRBJ1-2,TRBD1,.,TRBV4-2,TGTGCCAGCAGCCCCGGGACAGGGGGGACATGGTATGGCTACACCTTC,CASSPGTGGTWYGYTF
TRBJ1-5,.,.,TRBV12-3/TRBV12-4,TGTGCCAGCAGTTTAGCAAGGCCCGTAGGGCAGCCCCAGCATTTT,CASSLARPVGQPQHF
TRBJ2-1,.,many,TRBV7-6,TGTGCCAGCAGACCCAAACAGGGGGCGCGGACTAGCGGTCAGTGGGATGAGCAGTTCTTC,CASRPKQGARTSGQWDEQFF
TRBJ2-1,.,many,TRBV5-1,TGCGCCAGCAGCGCCGACCCGAGCTCCTACAATGAGCAGTTCTTC,CASSADPSSYNEQFF
TRBJ1-1,.,.,TRBV5-1,TGCGCCAGCAGCAGGGACGCGAGGACTGAAGCTTTCTTT,CASSRDARTEAFF
TRBJ1-1,TRBD1,.,TRBV3-1,TGTGCCACCCGGACAGGGGAAGGGACTGAAGCTTTCTTT,CATRTGEGTEAFF
TRBJ1-2,.,.,TRBV5-6,TGTGCCAGCAGCTGGGGGGCAGGAGGCGGCTACACCTTC,CASSWGAGGGYTF
TRBJ2-3,TRBD2,few,TRBV29-1,TGCAGCGTTGGAAACGGGGGGTTCGGGCCCACAGATACGCAGTATTTT,CSVGNGGFGPTDTQYF
TRBJ1-2,.,.,TRBV12-3/TRBV12-4,TGTGCCAGCAGCCGACCGGGAGCAAGCTACACCTTC,CASSRPGASYTF
TRBJ2-3,TRBD1,.,TRBV4-2,TGTGCCAGCAGCCAAGAACGGCGTAGGGGGCAACCTAGCACAGATACGCAGTATTTT,CASSQERRRGQPSTDTQYF